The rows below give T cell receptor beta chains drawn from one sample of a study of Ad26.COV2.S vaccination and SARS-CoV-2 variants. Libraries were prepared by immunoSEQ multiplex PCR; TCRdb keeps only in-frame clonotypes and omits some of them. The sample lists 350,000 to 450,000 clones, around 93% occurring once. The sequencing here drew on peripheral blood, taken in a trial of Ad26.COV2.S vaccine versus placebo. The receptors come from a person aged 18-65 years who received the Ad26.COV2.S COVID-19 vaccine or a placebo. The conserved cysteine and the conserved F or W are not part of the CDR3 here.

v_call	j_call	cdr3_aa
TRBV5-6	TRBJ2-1	ASSLRLVSGGRNNEQF
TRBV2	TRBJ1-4	ASRADTLGEKLF
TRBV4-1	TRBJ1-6	ASSDPGGSYNSPLH
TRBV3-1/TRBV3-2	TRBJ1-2	ASSQAASNYGYT
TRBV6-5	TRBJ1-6	ASSTHRGAGSPLH
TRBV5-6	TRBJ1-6	ASSLADREDSPLH
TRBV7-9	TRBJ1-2	ASSLGTNPYGYT
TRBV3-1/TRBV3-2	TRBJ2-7	ASSQVGESAAYEQY
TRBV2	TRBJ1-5	ASSDRVGQPQH
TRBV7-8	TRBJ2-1	ASSLRGTSSYNEQF
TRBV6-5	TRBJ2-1	ASRYSGGDNEQF
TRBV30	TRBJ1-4	AWSATRGSNEKLF
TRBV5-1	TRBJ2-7	ASSTAGTGVWEQY
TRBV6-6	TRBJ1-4	ASSYGGTNEKLF
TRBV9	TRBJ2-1	ASSVATGTGAMFSYNEQF
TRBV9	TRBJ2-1	ASSLSGQPPDEQF
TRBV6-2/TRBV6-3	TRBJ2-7	ASSYGPGTGYEQY
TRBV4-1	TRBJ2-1	ASSPRDWGYNEQF
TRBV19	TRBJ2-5	ASSKTTGGHLKETQY
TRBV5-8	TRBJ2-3	ASSLGKTAADTQY
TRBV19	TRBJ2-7	ASSFDSTGGEQY
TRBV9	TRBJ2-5	ASSYLAFGGQETQY
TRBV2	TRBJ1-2	ASSEDGYGYT
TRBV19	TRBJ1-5	ASSGEGTGSSNQPQH
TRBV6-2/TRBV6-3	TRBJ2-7	ASSKPARQWNSYEQY
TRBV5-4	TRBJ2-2	ASSFYTVSTGELF
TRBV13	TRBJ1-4	ASSFEGGNEKLF